This entry is about one TCR beta chain. This CDR3 is built from 14 residues. V lost 5 bases and J lost 5; bases outside the gene matches: 5. Germline V gene data show CDR1 as LGHNT and CDR2 as FRNRAP. This entry comes from a study of control samples from healthy donors and cancer patients. This table comes from immunoSEQ multiplex PCR, and its TCRdb copy is limited to in-frame clones, with some not included. The data show around 100,000 clones, with 70% to 90% seen just once and 14% held by the top ten. The sample taken for sequencing was blood. The chain is built from TRBV12-5 and TRBJ2-7; 11 bases align to TRBD1. The clonotype was recovered from a man aged 25 to 40 in good health. The CDR3, as DNA: TGTGCTAGTGGTCCGGGACAGGGGGGCCACGAGCAGTACTTC. It yields the protein CASGPGQGGHEQYF. Together with reference TRBV12-5 and TRBJ2-7, the CDR3 gives the full variable domain: DARVTQTPRHKVTEMGQEVTMRCQPILGHNTVFWYRQTMMQGLELLAYFRNRAPLDDSGMPKDRFSAEMPDATLATLKIQPSEPRDSAVYFCASGPGQGGHEQYFGPGTRLTVT.